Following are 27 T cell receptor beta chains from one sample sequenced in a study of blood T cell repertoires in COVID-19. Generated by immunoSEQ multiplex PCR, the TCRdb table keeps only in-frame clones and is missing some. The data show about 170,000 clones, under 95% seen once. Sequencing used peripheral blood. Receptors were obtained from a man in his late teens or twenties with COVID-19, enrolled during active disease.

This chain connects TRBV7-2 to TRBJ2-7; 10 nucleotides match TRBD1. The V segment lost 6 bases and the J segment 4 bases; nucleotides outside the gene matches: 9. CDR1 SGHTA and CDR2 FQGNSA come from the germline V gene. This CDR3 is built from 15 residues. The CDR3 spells CASSHRQGARYEQYF. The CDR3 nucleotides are TGTGCCAGCAGTCATAGACAGGGGGCGAGATACGAGCAGTACTTC. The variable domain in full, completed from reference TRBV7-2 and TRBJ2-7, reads GAGVSQSPSNKVTEKGKDVELRCDPISGHTALYWYRQSLGQGLEFLIYFQGNSAPDKSGLPSDRFSAERTGGSVSTLTIQRTQQEDSAVYLCASSHRQGARYEQYFGPGTRLTVT.

The DNA of the CDR3 is TGTGCCAGCTCACACTTGGACAGGGGCGGGTTAGGTGAGCAGTTCTTC. Amino acids: CASSHLDRGGLGEQFF. The chain joins TRBV18 to TRBJ2-1; 9 nucleotides line up with TRBD1. CDR3 size: 16 residues. In germline, CDR1 is KGHSH, CDR2 LQKENI. V trimming: 4 bases; J trimming: 9 bases; junction bases outside the gene matches: 13.

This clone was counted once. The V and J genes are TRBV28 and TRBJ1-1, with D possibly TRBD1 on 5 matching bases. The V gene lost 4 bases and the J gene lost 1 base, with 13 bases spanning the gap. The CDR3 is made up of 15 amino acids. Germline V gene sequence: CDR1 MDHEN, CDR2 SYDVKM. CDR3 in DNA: TGTGCCAGCAGTTCAGCCAAGGGGCAGAACACTGAAGCTTTCTTT. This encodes CASSSAKGQNTEAFF. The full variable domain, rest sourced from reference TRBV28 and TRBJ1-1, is DVKVTQSSRYLVKRTGEKVFLECVQDMDHENMFWYRQDPGLGLRLIYFSYDVKMKEKGDIPEGYSVSREKKERFSLILESASTNQTSMYLCASSSAKGQNTEAFFGQGTRLTVV.

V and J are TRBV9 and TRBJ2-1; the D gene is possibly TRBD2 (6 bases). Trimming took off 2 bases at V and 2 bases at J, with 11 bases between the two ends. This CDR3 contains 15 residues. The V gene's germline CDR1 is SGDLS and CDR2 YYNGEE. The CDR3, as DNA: TGTGCCAGCAGCGTTTCCGGGACTCCCTACAATGAGCAGTTCTTC. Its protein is CASSVSGTPYNEQFF.

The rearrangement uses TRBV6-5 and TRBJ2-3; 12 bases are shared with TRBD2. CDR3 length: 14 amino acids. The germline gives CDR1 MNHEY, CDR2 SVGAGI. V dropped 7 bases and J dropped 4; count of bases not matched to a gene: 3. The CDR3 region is CASMTSGRSDTQYF. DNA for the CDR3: TGTGCCAGCATGACTAGCGGGAGATCAGATACGCAGTATTTT.

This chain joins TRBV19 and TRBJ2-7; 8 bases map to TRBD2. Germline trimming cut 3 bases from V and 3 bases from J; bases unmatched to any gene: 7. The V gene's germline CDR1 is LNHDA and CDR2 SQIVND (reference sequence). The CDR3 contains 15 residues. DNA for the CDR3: TGTGCCAGTAGTATTTCCAGCGGGAGTCGCTACGAGCAGTACTTC. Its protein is CASSISSGSRYEQYF.

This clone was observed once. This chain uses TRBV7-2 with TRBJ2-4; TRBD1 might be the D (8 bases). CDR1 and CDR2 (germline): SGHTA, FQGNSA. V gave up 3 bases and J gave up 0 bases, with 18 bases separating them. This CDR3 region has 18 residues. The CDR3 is CASSLGTGRGGAKNIQYF. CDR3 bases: TGTGCCAGCAGCTTGGGGACAGGCAGGGGGGGAGCCAAAAACATTCAGTACTTC.

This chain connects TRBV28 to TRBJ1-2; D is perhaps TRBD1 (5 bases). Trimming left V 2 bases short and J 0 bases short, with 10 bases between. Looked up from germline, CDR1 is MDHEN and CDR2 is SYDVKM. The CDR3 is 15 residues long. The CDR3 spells CASSLDSDSNYGYTF. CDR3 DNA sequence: TGTGCCAGCAGTTTAGACAGTGACTCTAACTATGGCTACACCTTC.

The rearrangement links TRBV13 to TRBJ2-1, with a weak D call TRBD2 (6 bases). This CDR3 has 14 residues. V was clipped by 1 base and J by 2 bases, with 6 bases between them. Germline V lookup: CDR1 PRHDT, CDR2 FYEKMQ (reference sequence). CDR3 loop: CASSLAGAYNEQFF. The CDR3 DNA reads TGTGCCAGCAGCTTAGCGGGAGCCTACAATGAGCAGTTCTTC.

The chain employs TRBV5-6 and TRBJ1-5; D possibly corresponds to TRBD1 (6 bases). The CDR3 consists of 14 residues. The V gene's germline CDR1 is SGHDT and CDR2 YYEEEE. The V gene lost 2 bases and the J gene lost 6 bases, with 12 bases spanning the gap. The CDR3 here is CASSFGGRGQPQHF. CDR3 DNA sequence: TGTGCCAGCAGCTTCGGGGGGCGAGGTCAGCCCCAGCATTTT.

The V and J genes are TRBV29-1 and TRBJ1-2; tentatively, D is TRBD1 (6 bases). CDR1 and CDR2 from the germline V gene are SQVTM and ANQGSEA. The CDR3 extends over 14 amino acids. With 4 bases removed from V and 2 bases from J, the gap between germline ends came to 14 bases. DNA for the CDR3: TGCAGCGTTGCGTTAAACAGGGACAACTATGGCTACACCTTC. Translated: CSVALNRDNYGYTF.

The chain's CDR3 is CASHKGGNNQPQHF. In nucleotides, the CDR3 is TGTGCCAGCCACAAAGGCGGCAACAATCAGCCCCAGCATTTT. The chain uses TRBV2 and TRBJ1-5; no reliable D call. V was clipped by 8 bases and J by 3 bases, with 14 bases between them. Germline-derived CDR1 and CDR2 are SNHLY and FYNNEI. This CDR3 is 14 amino acids long.

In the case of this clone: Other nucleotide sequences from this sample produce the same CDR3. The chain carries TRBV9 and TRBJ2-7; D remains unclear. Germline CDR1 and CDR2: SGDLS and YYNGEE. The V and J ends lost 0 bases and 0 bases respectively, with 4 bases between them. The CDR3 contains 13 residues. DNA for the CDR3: TGTGCCAGCAGCGTAGCTTCCTCCTACGAGCAGTACTTC. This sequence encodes CASSVASSYEQYF. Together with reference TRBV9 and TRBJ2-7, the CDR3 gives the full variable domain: DSGVTQTPKHLITATGQRVTLRCSPRSGDLSVYWYQQSLDQGLQFLIQYYNGEERAKGNILERFSAQQFPDLHSELNLSSLELGDSALYFCASSVASSYEQYFGPGTRLTVT.

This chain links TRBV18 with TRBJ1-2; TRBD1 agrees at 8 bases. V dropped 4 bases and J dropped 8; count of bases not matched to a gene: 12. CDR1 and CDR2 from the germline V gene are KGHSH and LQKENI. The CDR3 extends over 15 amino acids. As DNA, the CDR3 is TGTGCCAGCTCACTTGGGACAGGCGGTTCCAAAGGCTACACCTTC. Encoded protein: CASSLGTGGSKGYTF.

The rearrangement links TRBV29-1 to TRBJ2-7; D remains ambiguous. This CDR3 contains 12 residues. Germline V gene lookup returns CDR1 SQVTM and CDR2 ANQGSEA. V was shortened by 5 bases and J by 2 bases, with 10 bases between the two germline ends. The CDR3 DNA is TGCAGCGTTCGCACTACGGCCTACGAGCAGTACTTC. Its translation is CSVRTTAYEQYF.

CDR3 amino acids: CARSLPERTSPPLHF. The CDR3 DNA is TGTGCCAGAAGCTTGCCGGAGCGGACCTCGCCACCCCTCCACTTT. The rearrangement uses TRBV5-3 and TRBJ1-6; D not certain. TRBV5-3 counts as an open reading frame of uncertain function. The CDR3 extends over 15 amino acids. V lost 1 base and J lost 11, with 16 bases in between.

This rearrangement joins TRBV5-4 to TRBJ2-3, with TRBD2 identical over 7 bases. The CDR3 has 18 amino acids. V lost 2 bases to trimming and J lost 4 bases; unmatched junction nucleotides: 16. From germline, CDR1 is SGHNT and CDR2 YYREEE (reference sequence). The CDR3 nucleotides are TGTGCCAGCAGCTTCCCAAAACAGATGACTAGCCGCGCAGATACGCAGTATTTT. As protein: CASSFPKQMTSRADTQYF.

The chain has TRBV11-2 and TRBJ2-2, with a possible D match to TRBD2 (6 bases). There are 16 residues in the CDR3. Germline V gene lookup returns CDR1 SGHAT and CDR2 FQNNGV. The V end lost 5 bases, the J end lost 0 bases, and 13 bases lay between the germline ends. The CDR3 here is CASSRKRAANTGELFF. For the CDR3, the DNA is TGTGCCAGCAGCCGAAAGCGGGCCGCGAACACCGGGGAGCTGTTTTTT.

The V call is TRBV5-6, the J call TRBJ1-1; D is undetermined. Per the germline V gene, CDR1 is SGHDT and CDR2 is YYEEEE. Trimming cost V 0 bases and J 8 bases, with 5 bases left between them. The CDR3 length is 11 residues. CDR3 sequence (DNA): TGTGCCAGCAGCTTGGGCAGGGAAGCTTTCTTT. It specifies CASSLGREAFF.

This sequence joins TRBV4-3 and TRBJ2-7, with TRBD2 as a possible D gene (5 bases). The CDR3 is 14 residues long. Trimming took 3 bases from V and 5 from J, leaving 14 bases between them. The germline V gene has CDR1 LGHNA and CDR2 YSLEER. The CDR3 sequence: CASSQVARAHEQYF. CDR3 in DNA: TGCGCCAGCAGCCAGGTTGCGCGGGCCCACGAGCAGTACTTC.

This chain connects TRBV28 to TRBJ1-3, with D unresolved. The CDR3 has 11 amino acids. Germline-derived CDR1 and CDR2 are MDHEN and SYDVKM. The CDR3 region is CGGSIGNTIYF. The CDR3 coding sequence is TGTGGCGGGAGTATAGGAAACACCATATATTTT.

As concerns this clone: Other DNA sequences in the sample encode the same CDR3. The CDR3 DNA sequence: TGTGCCAGTAGTACCCTACAGGGGAATCAGCCCCAGCATTTT. This gives the protein CASSTLQGNQPQHF. The chain uses TRBV19 and TRBJ1-5; TRBD1 agrees at 7 bases. The CDR3 contains 14 residues. J lost 4 bases, V lost 4 bases, and 4 bases had no gene match. Germline CDR1 reads LNHDA; CDR2 reads SQIVND (reference sequence). Variable domain in full (rest from reference TRBV19 and TRBJ1-5): DGGITQSPKYLFRKEGQNVTLSCEQNLNHDAMYWYRQDPGQGLRLIYYSQIVNDFQKGDIAEGYSVSREKKESFPLTVTSAQKNPTAFYLCASSTLQGNQPQHFGDGTRLSIL.

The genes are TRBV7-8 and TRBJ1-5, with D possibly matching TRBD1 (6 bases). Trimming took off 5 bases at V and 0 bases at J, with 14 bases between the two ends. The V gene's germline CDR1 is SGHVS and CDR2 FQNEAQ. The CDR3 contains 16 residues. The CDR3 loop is CASSPGGAHSNQPQHF. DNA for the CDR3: TGTGCCAGCAGCCCGGGGGGGGCACATAGCAATCAGCCCCAGCATTTT.

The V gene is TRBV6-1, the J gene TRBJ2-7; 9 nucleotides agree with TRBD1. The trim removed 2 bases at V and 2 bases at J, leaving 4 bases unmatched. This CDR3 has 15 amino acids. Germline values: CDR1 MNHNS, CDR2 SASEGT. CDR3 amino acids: CASSELRDRAYEQYF. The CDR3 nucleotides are TGTGCCAGCAGTGAACTTCGGGACAGGGCCTACGAGCAGTACTTC.

The CDR3 nucleotides are TGTGCCAGCAGCCCCATTCCCGGGGTGGAACAGCCCCAGCATTTT. Amino acid sequence: CASSPIPGVEQPQHF. The chain is built from TRBV5-4 and TRBJ1-5, with D unresolved. The V end was cut by 4 bases, the J end by 7 bases, with 18 bases between. The CDR3 contains 15 residues. Germline lookup yields CDR1 SGHNT and CDR2 YYREEE (reference sequence).

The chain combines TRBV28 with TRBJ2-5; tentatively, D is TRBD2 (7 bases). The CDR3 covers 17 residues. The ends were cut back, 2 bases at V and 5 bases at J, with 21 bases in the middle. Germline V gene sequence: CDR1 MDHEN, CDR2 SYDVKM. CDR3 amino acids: CASSLTLNTRGAETQYF. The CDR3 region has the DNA TGTGCCAGCAGTTTAACTTTGAATACCCGGGGGGCGGAGACCCAGTACTTC.

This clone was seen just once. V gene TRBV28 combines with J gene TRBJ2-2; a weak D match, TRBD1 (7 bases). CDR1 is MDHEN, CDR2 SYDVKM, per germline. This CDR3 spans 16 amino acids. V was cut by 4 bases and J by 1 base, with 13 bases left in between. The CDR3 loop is CASSSLRGENTGELFF. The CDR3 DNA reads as TGTGCCAGCAGTTCCCTCAGGGGGGAGAACACCGGGGAGCTGTTTTTT.